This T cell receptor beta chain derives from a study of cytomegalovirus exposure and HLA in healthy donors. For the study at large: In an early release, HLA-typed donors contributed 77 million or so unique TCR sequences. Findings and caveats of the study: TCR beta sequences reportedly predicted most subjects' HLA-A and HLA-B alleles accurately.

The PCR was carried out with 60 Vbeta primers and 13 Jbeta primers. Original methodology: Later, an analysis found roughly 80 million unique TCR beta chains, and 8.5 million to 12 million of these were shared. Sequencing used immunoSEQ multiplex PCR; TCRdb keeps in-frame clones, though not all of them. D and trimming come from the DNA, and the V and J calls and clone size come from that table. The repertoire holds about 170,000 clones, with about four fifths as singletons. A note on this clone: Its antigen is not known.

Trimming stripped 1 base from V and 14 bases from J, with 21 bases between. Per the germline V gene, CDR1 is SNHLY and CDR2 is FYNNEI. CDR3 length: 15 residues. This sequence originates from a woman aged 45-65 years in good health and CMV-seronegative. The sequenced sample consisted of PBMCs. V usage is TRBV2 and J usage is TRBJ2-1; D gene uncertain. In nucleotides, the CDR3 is TGTGCCAGCAGTGAAGAGCGACGGTGGCTTGAGGTTGAGTTCTTC. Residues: CASSEERRWLEVEFF.